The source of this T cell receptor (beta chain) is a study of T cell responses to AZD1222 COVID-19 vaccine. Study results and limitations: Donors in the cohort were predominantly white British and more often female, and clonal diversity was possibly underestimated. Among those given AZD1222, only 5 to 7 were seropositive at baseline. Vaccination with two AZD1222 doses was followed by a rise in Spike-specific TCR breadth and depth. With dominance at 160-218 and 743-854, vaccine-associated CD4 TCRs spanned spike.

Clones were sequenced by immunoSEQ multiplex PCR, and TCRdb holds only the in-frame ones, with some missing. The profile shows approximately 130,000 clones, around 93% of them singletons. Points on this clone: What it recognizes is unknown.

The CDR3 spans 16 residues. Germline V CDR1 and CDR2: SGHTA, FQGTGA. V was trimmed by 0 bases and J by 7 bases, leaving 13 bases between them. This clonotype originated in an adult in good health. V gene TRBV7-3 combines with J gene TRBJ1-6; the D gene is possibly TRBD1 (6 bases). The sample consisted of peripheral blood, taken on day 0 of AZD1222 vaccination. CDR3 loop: CASSLTPRGANSPLHF. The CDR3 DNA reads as TGTGCCAGCAGCTTAACGCCGCGGGGGGCAAATTCACCCCTCCACTTT.